This T cell receptor (beta chain) was retrieved from a study of beta chain features in type 1 diabetes. The entirety of the isolated RNA underwent reverse transcription, so expressed TCRB transcripts were sequenced. Libraries were prepared by immunoSEQ multiplex PCR; TCRdb keeps only in-frame clonotypes and omits some of them. There are 300,000 or so clones in the sample; approximately 15% occur only once, and approximately 0.015% lies in the top ten. Study results and caveats: For Type 1 diabetes patients, all four CD4+ subsets carried TCRB CDR3s that were moderately but significantly shorter.

A few counts support this clone. Antigen unknown. The CDR3 contains 16 residues. Trimming removed 3 bases at V and 0 bases at J, with 16 bases between. CDR1 SGHRS and CDR2 YFSETQ come from the germline V gene. Sequencing was performed on naive CD4+ T cells from blood. V gene TRBV5-1 combines with J gene TRBJ2-7; weak D call: TRBD2 (5 bases). The clonotype was recovered from a man aged 30 to 39 with type 1 diabetes. In nucleotides, the CDR3 is TGCGCCAGCAGCTCGGGGTGGTCCCCGAGCTCCTACGAGCAGTACTTC. Its protein is CASSSGWSPSSYEQYF.